A single sample is the source of the 24 T cell receptor beta chains below, sequenced in a study of blood T cell repertoires in COVID-19. Clones were read by immunoSEQ multiplex PCR, and TCRdb kept only the in-frame ones, dropping some. Of 300,000 to 350,000 clones listed, 88% are singletons. Sequencing was done on a sample of PBMCs or T cells enriched from blood (not recorded which). The receptors originated from a man under 40 who had recovered from COVID-19.

The V gene is TRBV6-5, the J gene TRBJ1-2; D remains ambiguous. Trimming took off 4 bases at V and 5 bases at J, with 14 bases between the two ends. Germline CDR1 MNHEY, CDR2 SVGAGI. The CDR3 extends over 14 amino acids. The CDR3 nucleotides are TGTGCCAGCAGTTTCAATATCGCGGATTATGGCTACACCTTC. Protein product: CASSFNIADYGYTF.

The sample holds a few counts of this clone. The chain has TRBV6-4 and TRBJ2-3, with TRBD2 matching 8 bases. CDR3 length: 16 amino acids. CDR1 and CDR2 from the germline V gene are MRHNA and SNTAGT. Germline trimming cut 6 bases from V and 1 base from J; bases unmatched to any gene: 9. CDR3: CASSGESGGGTDTQYF. The CDR3, as DNA: TGTGCCAGCAGCGGGGAAAGCGGGGGAGGCACAGATACGCAGTATTTT.

The chain has TRBV3-1 (or the pseudogene TRBV3-2) and TRBJ1-1; 8 bases are a match to TRBD1. V shed 0 bases and J 7 bases; nucleotides not matched to a gene: 7. Germline V CDR1 and CDR2: LGHDT, YNNKEL (reference sequence). The CDR3 is 15 residues long. Written as DNA, the CDR3 is TGTGCCAGCAGCCAAGAAACAGGGGGGGTTGGTGAAGCTTTCTTT. Residues: CASSQETGGVGEAFF.

V is TRBV6-5 and J is TRBJ1-5; no reliable D call. The CDR3 is made up of 15 amino acids. CDR1 is MNHEY and CDR2 is SVGAGI in the germline V gene. V was clipped by 0 bases and J by 3 bases, with 9 bases between them. The CDR3 region is CASSYSPGFNQPQHF. CDR3 bases: TGTGCCAGCAGTTACTCGCCCGGGTTCAATCAGCCCCAGCATTTT.

The CDR3 loop reads CASSQRTSGGEETQYF. CDR3 nucleotides: TGTGCCAGCAGCCAAAGGACTAGCGGGGGGGAAGAGACCCAGTACTTC. The rearrangement uses TRBV4-2 and TRBJ2-5; 15 nucleotides align to TRBD2. J gave up 3 bases and V 2 bases, and 1 base lay outside the gene matches. In germline, CDR1 is LGHNA, CDR2 YNFKEQ. CDR3 length equals 16 residues.

The chain has TRBV5-6 and TRBJ1-5, with 10 bases identical to TRBD1. The V and J ends lost 4 bases and 5 bases, in that order; junction bases with no gene match: 9. The V gene's germline CDR1 is SGHDT and CDR2 YYEEEE. The CDR3 sequence is 16 residues long. The CDR3: CASSMGQGIWDQPQHF. The CDR3 coding sequence is TGTGCCAGCAGCATGGGACAGGGGATTTGGGATCAGCCCCAGCATTTT.

The V gene is TRBV6-5, the J gene TRBJ2-3, with TRBD1 matching over 9 bases. V was pared by 2 bases and J by 8 bases, with 11 bases of the junction left unmatched. The germline V gene encodes CDR1 MNHEY and CDR2 SVGAGI. The CDR3 loop spans 16 amino acids. As DNA, the CDR3 is TGTGCCAGCAGTTACAGTACCGGGACAGGGTACGCTACGCAGTATTTT. Residues: CASSYSTGTGYATQYF.

The chain is built from TRBV16 and TRBJ1-4; 7 nucleotides line up with TRBD1. The CDR3 has 16 amino acids. The junction had 14 bases not matched to a gene; V was cut back by 0 bases and J by 13 bases. Per germline, CDR1 KGHSY and CDR2 FQNENV. CDR3 DNA sequence: TGTGCCAGCAGCCAATCGCAGGGGACAGCACCGACAGGACTGTTTTTT. It yields the protein CASSQSQGTAPTGLFF.

The V and J genes are TRBV5-6 and TRBJ2-2, with unresolved D. Germline CDR1 reads SGHDT; CDR2 reads YYEEEE. The V and J ends lost 2 bases and 3 bases respectively, with 5 bases between them. The length of the CDR3 is 13 residues. DNA of the CDR3: TGTGCCAGCAGCTTCCCAGACACCGGGGAGCTGTTTTTT. Its protein is CASSFPDTGELFF.

The chain recombines TRBV9 with TRBJ2-1; the D gene is possibly TRBD1 (5 bases). The CDR3 has 14 amino acids. V lost 4 bases and J lost 0, with 8 bases in between. Germline assignment: CDR1 SGDLS and CDR2 YYNGEE. CDR3 loop: CASSPTGSYNEQFF. The CDR3 DNA sequence: TGTGCCAGCAGCCCAACAGGCTCCTACAATGAGCAGTTCTTC.

The gene calls are TRBV14 and TRBJ2-7; 7 positions match TRBD1. From germline, CDR1 is SGHDN and CDR2 FVKESK. This CDR3 is built from 12 residues. The trim removed 4 bases at V and 9 bases at J, leaving 6 bases unmatched. DNA for the CDR3: TGTGCCAGCAGCCGGGGGACAGTCGGGCAGTACTTC. Translating gives CASSRGTVGQYF.

This chain connects TRBV5-1 to TRBJ2-7, with D possibly TRBD2 on 5 matching bases. Germline CDR1 is SGHRS and CDR2 is YFSETQ. CDR3 size: 15 residues. V was clipped by 0 bases and J by 4 bases, with 14 bases between them. Here the CDR3 reads CASSLGGGFWYEQYF. CDR3 in DNA: TGCGCCAGCAGCTTGGGAGGAGGCTTCTGGTACGAGCAGTACTTC.

V usage is TRBV19 and J usage is TRBJ1-5, with unresolved D. V was pared by 2 bases and J by 1 base, with 6 bases between. Germline lookup yields CDR1 LNHDA and CDR2 SQIVND (reference sequence). This CDR3 contains 14 residues. This CDR3 is CASSIRRSNQPQHF. The CDR3 DNA is TGTGCCAGTAGTATACGGCGGAGCAATCAGCCCCAGCATTTT.

The chain links TRBV7-8 to TRBJ2-7; no firm D call. V was cut by 1 base and J by 1 base, with 8 bases left in between. Germline V gives CDR1 SGHVS, CDR2 FQNEAQ. CDR3 size: 14 residues. CDR3: CASSLGPSSYEQYF. The CDR3 region has the DNA TGTGCCAGCAGCTTAGGTCCCAGTTCCTACGAGCAGTACTTC.

The genes are TRBV19 and TRBJ2-7, with D unclear. Trimming took off 5 bases at V and 0 bases at J, with 17 bases between the two ends. CDR3 size: 16 residues. CDR1 and CDR2 (germline): LNHDA, SQIVND (reference sequence). The CDR3 sequence is CASSPSPFLSSYEQYF. DNA for the CDR3: TGTGCCAGTAGTCCTTCGCCCTTCTTGAGCTCCTACGAGCAGTACTTC.

The rearrangement links TRBV28 to TRBJ2-7, with D perhaps matching TRBD2 (6 bases). The CDR3 runs to 16 residues. Germline CDR1 MDHEN, CDR2 SYDVKM. Trimming removed 0 bases at V and 4 bases at J, with 16 bases between. The CDR3 DNA sequence: TGTGCCAGCAGTTTATGGGAGGGTAGCTTTGAGTACGAGCAGTACTTC. It yields the protein CASSLWEGSFEYEQYF.

The CDR3 reads CASRNLAGGINEQFF. The CDR3 DNA sequence: TGTGCCAGCAGGAACCTAGCGGGTGGGATCAATGAGCAGTTCTTC. This chain uses TRBV2 with TRBJ2-1, with 8 bases fitting TRBD2. Germline CDR1 is SNHLY and CDR2 is FYNNEI. There are 15 residues in the CDR3. Trimming took 6 bases from V and 6 from J; bases not matched to a gene: 10.

This rearrangement joins TRBV2 to TRBJ1-6, with 9 nucleotides matching TRBD1. Germline V gives CDR1 SNHLY, CDR2 FYNNEI. V shed 6 bases, J shed 7 bases, and the junction held 4 bases outside the gene matches. The CDR3 totals 14 residues. CDR3 DNA: TGTGCCAGCAGGTACAGGGGGCGGAATTCACCCCTCCACTTT. This codes for CASRYRGRNSPLHF.

The chain links TRBV7-9 to TRBJ2-7, with 7 bases matching TRBD1. Germline lookup yields CDR1 SEHNR and CDR2 FQNEAQ (reference sequence). V was clipped by 3 bases and J by 5 bases; unmatched bases: 4. The CDR3 has 13 residues. The CDR3 protein is CASSFTTGDEQYF. CDR3 coding DNA: TGTGCCAGCAGCTTCACCACAGGGGACGAGCAGTACTTC.

The genes are TRBV6-2 or TRBV6-3 and TRBJ1-5; D gene ambiguous. Per the germline V gene, CDR1 is MNHEY and CDR2 is SVGEGT. The CDR3 sequence is 15 residues long. V lost 6 bases to trimming and J lost 4 bases, with 16 bases between them. The CDR3, as DNA: TGTGCCAGCAGCGAAACCTACTCAGGAAATCAGCCCCAGCATTTT. Translation: CASSETYSGNQPQHF.

The J gene is TRBJ2-3, the V gene TRBV13, with D possibly being TRBD1 (5 bases). The V end was cut by 0 bases, the J end by 6 bases, with 10 bases between. This CDR3 is 14 amino acids long. Germline V gene lookup returns CDR1 PRHDT and CDR2 FYEKMQ (reference sequence). The CDR3 DNA sequence: TGTGCCAGCAGCTTAGGAGGGGTCGGGGATACGCAGTATTTT. It yields the protein CASSLGGVGDTQYF.

There are a few counts of this clone. The chain uses TRBV5-1 and TRBJ2-1; TRBD2 matches at 13 bases. Germline assignment: CDR1 SGHRS and CDR2 YFSETQ. V was clipped by 0 bases and J by 6 bases; unmatched bases: 3. This CDR3 comprises 16 residues. The CDR3 DNA sequence: TGCGCCAGCAGCTTGGGTACTAGCGGGGGGGTCAATGAGCAGTTCTTC. As protein: CASSLGTSGGVNEQFF.

For this clone: Other DNA sequences of this sample code for an identical CDR3. The gene calls are TRBV7-9 and TRBJ1-2; D remains unclear. V lost 4 bases and J 5 bases, leaving 8 bases between the germline ends. Germline CDR1 reads SEHNR; CDR2 reads FQNEAQ (reference sequence). CDR3 length: 12 amino acids. In DNA, the CDR3 is TGTGCCAGCAGCTCCGGGTCATATGGCTACACCTTC. Translated: CASSSGSYGYTF.

This chain uses TRBV7-8 with TRBJ1-2, with TRBD1 matching over 10 bases. This CDR3 has 17 residues. Germline-derived CDR1 and CDR2 are SGHVS and FQNEAQ. The junction had 9 bases not matched to a gene; V was cut back by 1 base and J by 4 bases. CDR3 coding DNA: TGTGCCAGCAGCTTAGTTCGACCGGGACAGGGGACCTATGGCTACACCTTC. It yields the protein CASSLVRPGQGTYGYTF.